These 15 T cell receptor beta chains were all obtained from the same sample, sequenced in a study of cytomegalovirus exposure and HLA in healthy donors. PCR employed 60 Vbeta and 13 Jbeta primers. The data were produced by immunoSEQ multiplex PCR, yet TCRdb's version contains in-frame clones alone and is incomplete. The table has under 200,000 clones, about 63% seen once. The sample taken for sequencing was PBMCs. All receptors come from a woman aged 40-49 years in good health and CMV-seropositive.

This clone was seen a single time. This rearrangement joins TRBV19 to TRBJ1-2, with D possibly matching TRBD1 (6 bases). This CDR3 region has 14 residues. The ends were cut back, 6 bases at V and 8 bases at J, with 19 bases in the middle. CDR1 LNHDA and CDR2 SQIVND come from the germline V gene (reference sequence). CDR3 amino acids: CASSWTAVGGGYTF. CDR3 sequence (DNA): TGTGCCAGTAGCTGGACGGCGGTAGGGGGAGGCTACACCTTC. Using reference TRBV19 and TRBJ1-2 for the parts outside the CDR3, the full variable domain is DGGITQSPKYLFRKEGQNVTLSCEQNLNHDAMYWYRQDPGQGLRLIYYSQIVNDFQKGDIAEGYSVSREKKESFPLTVTSAQKNPTAFYLCASSWTAVGGGYTFGSGTRLTVV.

The CDR3 DNA reads as TGCGCCAGCAGCCCCCTCGGGGGACAGGGTCAAGAGACCCAGTACTTC. As protein: CASSPLGGQGQETQYF. The chain uses TRBV5-1 and TRBJ2-5, with 9 bases that match TRBD1. Trimming removed 4 bases from V and 2 bases from J; junction bases left unmatched: 9. Germline assignment: CDR1 SGHRS and CDR2 YFSETQ. The CDR3 runs to 16 residues. Based on the CDR3 plus reference TRBV5-1 and TRBJ2-5, the full variable domain is KAGVTQTPRYLIKTRGQQVTLSCSPISGHRSVSWYQQTPGQGLQFLFEYFSETQRNKGNFPGRFSGRQFSNSRSEMNVSTLELGDSALYLCASSPLGGQGQETQYFGPGTRLLVL.

The chain has TRBV20-1 and TRBJ1-1; D is uncertain. The CDR3 has 10 residues. With 3 bases removed from V and 6 bases from J, the gap between germline ends came to 5 bases. Germline values: CDR1 DFQATT, CDR2 SNEGSKA (reference sequence). This CDR3 is CSAREAEAFF. DNA for the CDR3: TGCAGTGCTAGGGAGGCTGAAGCTTTCTTT.

The rearrangement links TRBV11-2 to TRBJ1-1; TRBD1 agrees at 7 bases. CDR1 is SGHAT and CDR2 is FQNNGV in the germline V gene. CDR3 size: 14 residues. With V trimmed by 3 bases and J by 4 bases, 5 bases remained unmatched. CDR3 protein: CASSFDRESTEAFF. The CDR3 DNA follows: TGTGCCAGCAGCTTTGACAGGGAAAGCACTGAAGCTTTCTTT.

The chain employs TRBV19 and TRBJ1-2, with D perhaps TRBD1 (6 bases). V was clipped by 7 bases and J by 2 bases, with 14 bases between them. This CDR3 contains 14 residues. The germline V gene has CDR1 LNHDA and CDR2 SQIVND (reference sequence). The CDR3 here is CASTPQQGNYGYTF. CDR3 DNA: TGTGCCAGTACCCCCCAGCAGGGGAACTATGGCTACACCTTC. Based on the CDR3 plus reference TRBV19 and TRBJ1-2, the full variable domain is DGGITQSPKYLFRKEGQNVTLSCEQNLNHDAMYWYRQDPGQGLRLIYYSQIVNDFQKGDIAEGYSVSREKKESFPLTVTSAQKNPTAFYLCASTPQQGNYGYTFGSGTRLTVV.

The genes are TRBV27 and TRBJ2-7; D is possibly TRBD1 (7 bases). CDR1 and CDR2 (germline): MNHEY, SMNVEV (reference sequence). V lost 8 bases and J 0 bases, leaving 20 bases between the germline ends. The CDR3 runs to 16 residues. The CDR3 here is CASRGTSGTDSYEQYF. The CDR3 DNA reads as TGTGCCAGCCGGGGGACCTCCGGGACAGACTCCTACGAGCAGTACTTC.

The gene calls are TRBV2 and TRBJ2-4; no firm D call. Trimming took 3 bases from V and 0 from J, leaving 9 bases between them. This CDR3 comprises 15 residues. Germline V CDR1 and CDR2: SNHLY, FYNNEI. The CDR3 is CASSDEYLAKNIQYF. CDR3 nucleotide sequence: TGTGCCAGCAGTGACGAGTATCTAGCCAAAAACATTCAGTACTTC.

The chain combines TRBV2 with TRBJ1-6; D uncertain. The V end lost 9 bases, the J end lost 5 bases, and 8 bases lay between the germline ends. The germline CDR1 and CDR2 sequences are SNHLY and FYNNEI. The CDR3 spans 12 residues. CDR3 region: CASRSHNSPLHF. The CDR3 DNA sequence: TGTGCCAGTAGGAGCCATAATTCACCCCTCCACTTT.

The CDR3 nucleotides read TGTGCCAGCAAAAACCGGGACAGATACAATGAGCAGTTCTTC. Translation gives CASKNRDRYNEQFF. The J gene is TRBJ2-1, the V gene TRBV27; 7 bases line up with TRBD1. Germline V gene sequence: CDR1 MNHEY, CDR2 SMNVEV (reference sequence). The ends lost 7 bases at V and 4 bases at J; junction bases unmatched: 7. The CDR3 sequence is 14 residues long.

The chain couples TRBV5-6 to TRBJ2-7; 7 bases line up with TRBD1. V was clipped by 0 bases and J by 7 bases; unmatched bases: 7. CDR1 is SGHDT, CDR2 YYEEEE, per germline. CDR3 length equals 14 residues. Here the CDR3 DNA reads TGTGCCAGCAGCTTGGGACAGGGATGGTGGGAGCAGTACTTC. Residues: CASSLGQGWWEQYF.

The table lists this clone with a count of one. This chain links TRBV6-5 with TRBJ2-3; TRBD1 matches at 10 bases. The CDR3 is 16 amino acids. V gave up 0 bases and J gave up 3 bases; unmatched junction bases: 3. CDR1 is MNHEY and CDR2 is SVGAGI in the germline V gene. The CDR3 loop reads CASSYSTGGLTDTQYF. CDR3 DNA: TGTGCCAGCAGTTACTCGACAGGGGGCCTGACAGATACGCAGTATTTT.

This clone occurred once. J is TRBJ2-7 and V is TRBV6-5, with 10 nucleotides matching TRBD1. This CDR3 is 15 amino acids long. Trimming removed 5 bases from V and 4 bases from J; junction bases left unmatched: 8. Germline values: CDR1 MNHEY, CDR2 SVGAGI. The CDR3 DNA reads as TGTGCCAGCAGTCCCGGGACAGGGGTGACTTACGAGCAGTACTTC. Translation gives CASSPGTGVTYEQYF.

The chain employs TRBV4-1 and TRBJ2-1, with D possibly TRBD2 on 6 matching bases. The CDR3 has 15 residues. Germline V gene sequence: CDR1 MGHRA, CDR2 YSYEKL. V was clipped by 3 bases and J by 6 bases, with 15 bases between them. As DNA, the CDR3 is TGCGCCAGCAGCCACGTCGGGGTAGCGGTCAATGAGCAGTTCTTC. This codes for CASSHVGVAVNEQFF.

The J gene is TRBJ2-3, the V gene TRBV2; 7 nucleotides match TRBD2. The CDR3 is 17 amino acids. Germline V gene sequence: CDR1 SNHLY, CDR2 FYNNEI. Losses at the gene ends were 5 bases for V and 1 base for J; bases not matched to a gene: 12. The CDR3 nucleotides are TGTGCCAGCAGTAGAGAGACTAGCAGGTTCGGCACAGATACGCAGTATTTT. As protein: CASSRETSRFGTDTQYF. Variable domain in full (rest from reference TRBV2 and TRBJ2-3): EPEVTQTPSHQVTQMGQEVILRCVPISNHLYFYWYRQILGQKVEFLVSFYNNEISEKSEIFDDQFSVERPDGSNFTLKIRSTKLEDSAMYFCASSRETSRFGTDTQYFGPGTRLTVL.

The V gene is TRBV4-3, the J gene TRBJ2-3; unclear D gene. Looked up from germline, CDR1 is LGHNA and CDR2 is YSLEER. The CDR3 runs to 12 residues. The V end lost 3 bases, the J end lost 3 bases, and 4 bases lay between the germline ends. CDR3 sequence (DNA): TGCGCCAGCAGCCAGGAGACAGATACGCAGTATTTT. Residues: CASSQETDTQYF.